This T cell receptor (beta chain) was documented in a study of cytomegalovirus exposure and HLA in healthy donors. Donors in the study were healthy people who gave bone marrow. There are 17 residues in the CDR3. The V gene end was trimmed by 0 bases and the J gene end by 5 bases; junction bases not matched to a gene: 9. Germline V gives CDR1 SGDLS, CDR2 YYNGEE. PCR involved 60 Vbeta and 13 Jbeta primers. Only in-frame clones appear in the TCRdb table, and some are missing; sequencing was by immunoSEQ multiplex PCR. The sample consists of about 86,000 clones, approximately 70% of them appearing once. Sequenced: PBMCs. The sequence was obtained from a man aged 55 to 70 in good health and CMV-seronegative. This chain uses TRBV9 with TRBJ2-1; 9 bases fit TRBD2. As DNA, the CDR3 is TGTGCCAGCAGCGTAGGCCTCCTAGCGGGAAGGGACAATGAGCAGTTCTTC. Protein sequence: CASSVGLLAGRDNEQFF.